The entry below gives a single T cell receptor (beta chain) sequence along with its context. The CDR3 runs to 14 residues. The germline V and J ends were trimmed by 4 bases and 1 base, with 11 bases remaining between them. In germline, CDR1 is SGDLS, CDR2 YYNGEE. This entry comes from a study of blood T cell repertoires in COVID-19. Profiled with immunoSEQ multiplex PCR; TCRdb holds only in-frame clones, not every one. This table holds approximately 90,000 clones, about 90% found once. The genes are TRBV9 and TRBJ1-1; D unclear. Sequencing input: peripheral blood. The clonotype was recovered from a human donor with acute or convalescent COVID-19. The donor label of this sample is uncertain. The CDR3 region is CASSTSVGNTEAFF. The CDR3 DNA follows: TGTGCCAGCAGCACGAGCGTGGGGAACACTGAAGCTTTCTTT.